Presented here are 21 T cell receptor beta chains from one specimen sequenced in a study of beta chain features in type 1 diabetes (dated by TCRdb to 2016 to 2018). Libraries were constructed by the immunoSEQ multiplex PCR assay. The High Capacity cDNA Reverse Transcription Kit was used to reverse transcribe all of the isolated RNA, meaning that expressed TCRB transcripts were what got sequenced. Sourced from immuneACCESS, this table was stored by TCRdb with only in-frame sequences that have V and J called. A share of the clones is absent; for the studies checked, an unresolved V gene accounts for under half, and the remainder has no known explanation. The sample profile shows just over 600,000 clones; about 14% of them were found once. Clones ranked in the top ten supply about 0.087% of the sample. The material sequenced was naive CD4+ T cells from blood. The cell subset or site label for this specimen denotes: true naive CD4+ T cells. The receptors were sampled from a man between 18 and 35 years old in good health.

This rearrangement joins TRBV29-1 to TRBJ1-1; D is perhaps TRBD1 (6 bases). Germline CDR1 reads SQVTM; CDR2 reads ANQGSEA. V was cut by 4 bases and J by 4 bases, with 22 bases left in between. The CDR3 loop spans 16 amino acids. The CDR3 nucleotides are TGCAGCGTTGTTTGGCCCTACGGGGGGGCGCCCACTGAAGCTTTCTTT. As protein: CSVVWPYGGAPTEAFF.

This clone has a handful of counts. The chain joins TRBV9 to TRBJ2-5, with 9 bases lining up with TRBD2. V trimming: 1 base; J trimming: 2 bases; junction bases outside the gene matches: 12. The CDR3 is made up of 18 amino acids. Germline V gives CDR1 SGDLS, CDR2 YYNGEE. The CDR3 sequence is CASSVSAFAAGGQETQYF. The CDR3 DNA follows: TGTGCCAGCAGCGTATCCGCTTTTGCAGCGGGGGGACAAGAGACCCAGTACTTC.

The CDR3, as DNA: TGTGCCAGCAGCTTGACGGGAGGGCCCTATGAGCAGTTCTTC. Protein product: CASSLTGGPYEQFF. This chain connects TRBV7-3 to TRBJ2-1, with TRBD2 identical over 8 bases. V shed 3 bases, J shed 8 bases, and the junction held 6 bases outside the gene matches. Germline V gene data show CDR1 as SGHTA and CDR2 as FQGTGA. The CDR3 consists of 14 residues. Drawing the rest from reference TRBV7-3 and TRBJ2-1, the complete variable domain is GAGVSQTPSNKVTEKGKYVELRCDPISGHTALYWYRQSLGQGPEFLIYFQGTGAADDSGLPNDRFFAVRPEGSVSTLKIQRTERGDSAVYLCASSLTGGPYEQFFGPGTRLTVL.

This clone was counted only a few times. The CDR3 here is CASSPGTYGYTF. CDR3 DNA: TGTGCCAGCAGCCCCGGCACGTATGGCTACACCTTC. This chain uses TRBV6-6 with TRBJ1-2; D is ambiguous. Germline CDR1 is MNHNY and CDR2 is SVGAGI (reference sequence). The CDR3 extends over 12 amino acids. Trimming removed 6 bases from V and 5 bases from J, with 10 bases in between.

In its sample, this clone was seen a few times. This sequence joins TRBV30 and TRBJ2-3; D unclear. The V gene's germline CDR1 is GTSNPN and CDR2 SVGIG (reference sequence). The CDR3 has 10 amino acids. Trimming stripped 5 bases from V and 4 bases from J, with 4 bases between. CDR3 loop: CAWGPDTQYF. CDR3 nucleotides: TGTGCCTGGGGCCCAGATACGCAGTATTTT.

There are many counts of this clone. The chain has TRBV15 and TRBJ2-1; 8 bases agree with TRBD2. CDR1 and CDR2 (germline): LNHNV, YYDKDF (reference sequence). V lost 8 bases and J lost 3; bases outside the gene matches: 9. The length of the CDR3 is 15 residues. The CDR3 protein is CATAGGGIFYNEQFF. The DNA for the CDR3 is TGTGCCACCGCGGGAGGCGGAATATTCTACAATGAGCAGTTCTTC. Using reference TRBV15 and TRBJ2-1 for the parts outside the CDR3, the full variable domain is DAMVIQNPRYQVTQFGKPVTLSCSQTLNHNVMYWYQQKSSQAPKLLFHYYDKDFNNEADTPDNFQSRRPNTSFCFLDIRSPGLGDTAMYLCATAGGGIFYNEQFFGPGTRLTVL.

The rearrangement joins TRBV4-3 to TRBJ1-2; the match to TRBD1 covers 8 bases. Germline values: CDR1 LGHNA, CDR2 YSLEER. V lost 4 bases and J lost 0; bases outside the gene matches: 10. This CDR3 is built from 17 residues. The CDR3 reads CASSRWMDRATNYGYTF. CDR3 nucleotide sequence: TGCGCCAGCAGCCGCTGGATGGACAGGGCTACTAACTATGGCTACACCTTC.

The chain joins TRBV7-2 to TRBJ1-4; D is unclear. The CDR3 contains 15 residues. Between the trimmed V and J ends, which lost 5 bases and 0 bases, there was a span of 10 bases. Germline CDR1 reads SGHTA; CDR2 reads FQGNSA. CDR3 in DNA: TGTGCCAGCAGCACCCGGTCAGCAACTAATGAAAAACTGTTTTTT. It yields the protein CASSTRSATNEKLFF.

As concerns this clone: Given a far larger clone just one base away, this is likely a sequencing read error. The chain uses TRBV27 and TRBJ2-3; 9 positions match TRBD1. After removal of 6 bases from V and 1 base from J, the junction contained 2 bases not matched to a gene. The CDR3 runs 14 residues. Per the germline V gene, CDR1 is MNHEY and CDR2 is SMNVEV (reference sequence). The CDR3 sequence: CASSRDRGTDTQYF. CDR3 in DNA: TGTGCCAGCAGCCGGGACAGGGGCACAGATACGCAGTATTTT.

The rearrangement uses TRBV6-4 and TRBJ1-2; 7 positions match TRBD1. CDR3 length: 15 residues. Trimming cost V 0 bases and J 4 bases; bases outside gene matches: 5. The germline V gene encodes CDR1 MRHNA and CDR2 SNTAGT. CDR3 residues: CASSDSPGGLYGYTF. DNA of the CDR3: TGTGCCAGCAGTGACTCGCCAGGGGGGCTCTATGGCTACACCTTC.

The chain links TRBV7-6 to TRBJ2-7, with no clear D. The CDR3 is made up of 14 amino acids. Germline values: CDR1 SGHVS, CDR2 FNYEAQ. V was shortened by 0 bases and J by 0 bases, with 6 bases between the two germline ends. CDR3 residues: CASSLALNSYEQYF. In DNA form, the CDR3 reads TGTGCCAGCAGCTTAGCGTTAAACTCCTACGAGCAGTACTTC. The full variable domain, with the rest looked up from reference TRBV7-6 and TRBJ2-7, is GAGVSQSPRYKVTKRGQDVALRCDPISGHVSLYWYRQALGQGPEFLTYFNYEAQQDKSGLPNDRFSAERPEGSISTLTIQRTEQRDSAMYRCASSLALNSYEQYFGPGTRLTVT.

This chain links TRBV28 with TRBJ1-2, with 7 bases fitting TRBD1. V dropped 5 bases and J dropped 4; count of bases not matched to a gene: 4. Germline CDR1 MDHEN, CDR2 SYDVKM. This CDR3 is built from 13 residues. The CDR3 loop reads CASSQGQFYGYTF. CDR3 nucleotides: TGTGCCAGCAGTCAGGGACAGTTCTATGGCTACACCTTC.

This clone was seen a handful of times. The rearrangement uses TRBV11-2 and TRBJ2-2; no firm D call. Trimming stripped 4 bases from V and 5 bases from J, with 14 bases between. Germline V CDR1 and CDR2: SGHAT, FQNNGV. The CDR3 has 15 amino acids. The CDR3 DNA reads as TGTGCCAGCAGCTCAAGGTTACACATGACCGGGGAGCTGTTTTTT. Its translation is CASSSRLHMTGELFF.

The gene calls are TRBV29-1 and TRBJ1-1, with D unclear. Germline CDR1 reads SQVTM; CDR2 reads ANQGSEA. The CDR3 contains 14 residues. Trimming shortened V by 1 base and J by 3 bases, and 12 bases separated the two germline ends. The CDR3 protein is CSVEGRLTDTEAFF. CDR3 sequence (DNA): TGCAGCGTTGAAGGAAGGCTTACGGACACTGAAGCTTTCTTT.

This chain links TRBV5-1 with TRBJ1-1, with D perhaps matching TRBD1 (5 bases). Germline lookup yields CDR1 SGHRS and CDR2 YFSETQ. This CDR3 spans 15 amino acids. V lost 4 bases, J lost 1 base, and 14 bases lay in between. The CDR3 nucleotides are TGCGCCAGCAGCCCCGGGGGAGGGACGAACACTGAAGCTTTCTTT. The encoded protein is CASSPGGGTNTEAFF.

This chain uses TRBV18 with TRBJ2-2; D unclear. V was cut by 3 bases and J by 0 bases, with 5 bases left in between. The CDR3 loop spans 14 amino acids. Germline CDR1 is KGHSH and CDR2 is LQKENI. The CDR3 is CASSPVPNTGELFF. CDR3 nucleotides: TGTGCCAGCTCACCGGTCCCGAACACCGGGGAGCTGTTTTTT.

This clone was counted between two and nine times. The CDR3 spells CASSPLQVTGRKETQYF. In DNA, the CDR3 is TGTGCCAGCTCACCATTGCAGGTGACAGGGCGAAAAGAGACCCAGTACTTC. The chain combines TRBV18 with TRBJ2-5, with TRBD1 matching over 7 bases. CDR3 length: 17 residues. V was clipped by 2 bases and J by 3 bases; unmatched bases: 12. Per the germline V gene, CDR1 is KGHSH and CDR2 is LQKENI.

This clone was counted between two and nine times. V is TRBV19 and J is TRBJ2-1; 9 nucleotides match TRBD2. V was clipped by 1 base and J by 2 bases; unmatched bases: 3. The CDR3 has 16 amino acids. Germline CDR1 is LNHDA and CDR2 is SQIVND (reference sequence). The CDR3 region has the DNA TGTGCCAGTAGTATAGGCAGGACTAGCGCCTACAATGAGCAGTTCTTC. Encoded protein: CASSIGRTSAYNEQFF. Looking up the rest from reference TRBV19 and TRBJ2-1 gives the full variable domain: DGGITQSPKYLFRKEGQNVTLSCEQNLNHDAMYWYRQDPGQGLRLIYYSQIVNDFQKGDIAEGYSVSREKKESFPLTVTSAQKNPTAFYLCASSIGRTSAYNEQFFGPGTRLTVL.

The chain employs TRBV4-3 and TRBJ2-7, with 13 bases matching TRBD2. Looked up from germline, CDR1 is LGHNA and CDR2 is YSLEER. The length of the CDR3 is 15 residues. V dropped 4 bases and J dropped 4; count of bases not matched to a gene: 4. The CDR3 spells CASSRTSGGVYEQYF. CDR3 sequence (DNA): TGCGCCAGCAGCCGGACTAGCGGGGGTGTATACGAGCAGTACTTC.

The rearrangement joins TRBV29-1 to TRBJ2-1, with 10 nucleotides matching TRBD1. In germline, CDR1 is SQVTM, CDR2 ANQGSEA. The V gene end was trimmed by 4 bases and the J gene end by 0 bases; junction bases not matched to a gene: 6. There are 16 residues in the CDR3. Here the CDR3 DNA reads TGCAGCGTTGGGGGACAGGGGTTTAGCTCCTACAATGAGCAGTTCTTC. This gives the protein CSVGGQGFSSYNEQFF.

In its sample, this clone was seen a few times. The rearrangement links TRBV7-6 to TRBJ2-1; 7 bases are a match to TRBD2. There are 14 residues in the CDR3. The J segment lost 7 bases and the V segment lost 5 bases, leaving 8 bases of the junction unmatched. The germline V gene has CDR1 SGHVS and CDR2 FNYEAQ. For the CDR3, the DNA is TGTGCCAGCAGCACCCGGGGAGCGGGGAATGAGCAGTTCTTC. This sequence encodes CASSTRGAGNEQFF.